This entry concerns a single T cell receptor (beta chain). This entry comes from a study of blood T cell repertoires in COVID-19. As for the study in general: COVID-19 samples collected from the United States, Italy and Spain covered acute and convalescent phases.

The assay was immunoSEQ multiplex PCR, and TCRdb's table has in-frame clones only and misses some. The table records a few hundred thousand clones, 85% of them present only once. Material for sequencing was peripheral blood. The receptor comes from a woman aged 18 to 35 with acute or convalescent COVID-19.

CDR3 sequence reads: CASSQPSGGRDIQYF. The CDR3 bases are TGTGCCAGCAGCCAGCCGAGCGGGGGACGGGACATTCAGTACTTC. V and J are TRBV5-4 and TRBJ2-4; 8 nucleotides align to TRBD2. Germline-derived CDR1 and CDR2 are SGHNT and YYREEE (reference sequence). The length of the CDR3 is 15 residues. The trim removed 4 bases at V and 8 bases at J, leaving 11 bases unmatched.